Listed below are T cell receptor beta chains from one sample, sequenced in a study of blood T cell repertoires in COVID-19. The repertoire was sequenced with immunoSEQ multiplex PCR; TCRdb's copy has only in-frame clones and lacks some. This table has under 500,000 clones, approximately 90% appearing once. The sequencing input was peripheral blood. These receptor sequences come from a woman aged 25 to 39 with acute or convalescent COVID-19. The CDR3 runs from the conserved cysteine through the conserved F or W. The order of the fields is J gene, clone size, V gene, D gene, CDR3 protein, CDR3 DNA. The D gene is left open where the match is weak. Some rows have no size entry. The others give once, few or many, or a class for an expanded clone.

>TRBJ2-5|NA|TRBV27|NA
CASPNTRQETQYF
TGTGCCAGCCCGAACACCCGACAAGAGACCCAGTACTTC
>TRBJ1-1|NA|TRBV5-1|NA
CASKNPNMNTEAFF
TGCGCCAGCAAGAATCCCAACATGAACACTGAAGCTTTCTTT
>TRBJ1-2|NA|TRBV19|TRBD1
CASSPGGGIYGYTF
TGTGCCAGTAGTCCAGGGGGCGGGATCTATGGCTACACCTTC
>TRBJ1-2|few|TRBV28|NA
CASSGRVLGGYTF
TGTGCCAGCAGTGGCAGGGTCTTGGGTGGCTACACCTTC
>TRBJ1-4|NA|TRBV28|TRBD1
CASSSKDRINEKLFF
TGTGCCAGCAGTTCCAAGGACAGGATTAATGAAAAACTGTTTTTT
>TRBJ2-7|NA|TRBV11-2|TRBD1
CASSAGTGAYEQYF
TGTGCCAGCAGCGCAGGGACAGGGGCCTACGAGCAGTACTTC
>TRBJ2-3|NA|TRBV5-4|TRBD2
CASALRSGATDTQYF
TGTGCCAGCGCACTTCGGAGCGGGGCTACAGATACGCAGTATTTT
>TRBJ2-3|NA|TRBV2|TRBD2
CASKKDSGGAGDTQYF
TGTGCCAGCAAAAAAGATAGCGGGGGGGCCGGAGATACGCAGTATTTT
>TRBJ2-7|NA|TRBV20-1|NA
CSASSGVLRTYEQYF
TGCAGTGCTAGTTCGGGGGTCCTCCGCACCTACGAGCAGTACTTC
>TRBJ2-7|NA|TRBV6-5|TRBD1
CASSLPGQGTYEQYF
TGTGCCAGCAGTCTACCGGGACAGGGGACCTACGAGCAGTACTTC
>TRBJ2-2|few|TRBV24-1|TRBD1
CATSDSWGQTTGELFF
TGTGCCACCAGTGATTCTTGGGGACAGACCACCGGGGAGCTGTTTTTT
>TRBJ2-2|once|TRBV6-1|NA
CASRERLGVGNTGELFF
TGTGCCAGCAGGGAACGGTTAGGGGTAGGGAACACCGGGGAGCTGTTTTTT
>TRBJ2-7|NA|TRBV2|NA
CASSAGVSYEQYF
TGTGCCAGCAGTGCAGGGGTGAGCTACGAGCAGTACTTC
>TRBJ1-5|NA|TRBV10-2|NA
CASTTTGNQPQHF
TGCGCCAGCACCACCACAGGGAATCAGCCCCAGCATTTT
>TRBJ2-2|few|TRBV11-3|TRBD1
CASSLGQGRNTGELFF
TGTGCCAGCAGCCTGGGACAGGGAAGAAACACCGGGGAGCTGTTTTTT
>TRBJ2-7|once|TRBV14|NA
CASSQGLYEQYF
TGTGCCAGCAGCCAAGGTCTCTACGAGCAGTACTTC
>TRBJ1-5|once|TRBV6-5|NA
CASSVVSNQPQHF
TGTGCCAGCAGCGTTGTCAGCAATCAGCCCCAGCATTTT
>TRBJ1-1|NA|TRBV6-1|NA
CASSEVVGGRMNTEAFF
TGTGCCAGCAGTGAAGTTGTAGGGGGACGGATGAACACTGAAGCTTTCTTT